This T cell receptor beta chain is drawn from a study of T cells in localized non-small cell lung cancer. This CDR3 has 13 residues. The germline gives CDR1 LNHDA, CDR2 SQIVND (reference sequence). The ends were cut back, 6 bases at V and 6 bases at J, with 11 bases in the middle. Assay: immunoSEQ multiplex PCR; the TCRdb copy retains only in-frame clones and omits some. The table includes about 40,000 clones, around nine tenths detected once. Study-wide results and caveats: Sequencing involved a lone tumor region, leaving heterogeneity possible. The appearance of a median approximately 55 of the top 100 tumor clones was seen in adjacent lung. Elevated blood T cell density was associated with longer overall survival. It was uninvolved adjacent lung that showed the highest T cell clonality, exceeding tumor.

To note about this clone: Its antigen is not identified.

Sequenced here: peripheral blood, sampled before any cancer treatment. The V call is TRBV19, the J call TRBJ1-4; D gene ambiguous. The receptor was isolated from a man aged 18 to 50 with stage I lung adenocarcinoma. The CDR3 loop reads CASSEAWDEKLFF. The CDR3 DNA is TGTGCCAGTAGCGAAGCCTGGGATGAAAAACTGTTTTTT.